This TCR beta chain was sequenced during a study of T-cell memory formation after mild COVID-19. Using constant-segment primers, 5'RACE produced TCR alpha and TCR beta cDNA libraries carrying sample barcodes and UMIs. TCRdb processed the 5' RACE reads anew with MiXCR; each CDR3 protein has one entry. The profile shows about 400,000 distinct CDR3 sequences, 16% of them singletons. The receptor's source is a man aged 18 to 30 who had mild COVID-19 (a few samples of this study predate the infection). Cell type and time point are not known. Sequencing used PBMCs or a T cell subset sorted from them (not recorded which).

The CDR3 DNA is TGCAGTGCTCATATAGCGGGGCCGAGAGAGACCCAGTACTTC. Protein product: CSAHIAGPRETQYF. The V and J genes are TRBV20-1 and TRBJ2-5, with 8 bases aligning to TRBD2. Germline CDR1 reads DFQATT; CDR2 reads SNEGSKA (reference sequence). This CDR3 is built from 14 residues. V was pared by 5 bases and J by 4 bases, with 9 bases of the junction left unmatched.